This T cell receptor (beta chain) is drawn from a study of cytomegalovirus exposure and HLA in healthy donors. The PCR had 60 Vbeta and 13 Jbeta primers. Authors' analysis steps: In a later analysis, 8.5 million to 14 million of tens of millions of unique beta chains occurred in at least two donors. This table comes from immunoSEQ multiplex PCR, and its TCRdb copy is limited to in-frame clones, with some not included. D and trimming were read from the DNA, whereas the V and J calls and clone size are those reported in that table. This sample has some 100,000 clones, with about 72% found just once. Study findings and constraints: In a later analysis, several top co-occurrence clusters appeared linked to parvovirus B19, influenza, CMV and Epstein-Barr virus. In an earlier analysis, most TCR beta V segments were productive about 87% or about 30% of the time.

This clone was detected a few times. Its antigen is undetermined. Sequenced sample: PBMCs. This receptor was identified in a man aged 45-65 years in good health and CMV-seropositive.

The CDR3 loop reads CASGQGLSSAEAFF. As DNA, the CDR3 is TGTGCCAGCGGCCAGGGACTTTCGTCGGCTGAAGCTTTCTTT. The chain couples TRBV7-2 to TRBJ1-1, with D maybe TRBD1 (5 bases). Trimming pared 8 bases from V and 6 bases from J, leaving 19 bases between. Germline CDR1 reads SGHTA; CDR2 reads FQGNSA. The CDR3 runs 14 residues. The whole variable domain, remainder taken from reference TRBV7-2 and TRBJ1-1, is GAGVSQSPSNKVTEKGKDVELRCDPISGHTALYWYRQSLGQGLEFLIYFQGNSAPDKSGLPSDRFSAERTGGSVSTLTIQRTQQEDSAVYLCASGQGLSSAEAFFGQGTRLTVV.